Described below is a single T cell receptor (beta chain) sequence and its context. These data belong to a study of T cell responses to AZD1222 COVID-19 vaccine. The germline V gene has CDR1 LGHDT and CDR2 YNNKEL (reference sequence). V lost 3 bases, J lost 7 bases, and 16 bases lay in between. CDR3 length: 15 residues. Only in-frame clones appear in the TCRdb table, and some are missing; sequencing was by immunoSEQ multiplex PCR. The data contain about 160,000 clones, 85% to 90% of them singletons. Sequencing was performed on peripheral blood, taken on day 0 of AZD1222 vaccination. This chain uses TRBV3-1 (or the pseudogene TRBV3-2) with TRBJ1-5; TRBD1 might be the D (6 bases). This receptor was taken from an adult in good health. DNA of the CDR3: TGTGCCAGCAGCCAGGGGCCAGGGGCGGTGCAGCCCCAGCATTTT. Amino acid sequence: CASSQGPGAVQPQHF.